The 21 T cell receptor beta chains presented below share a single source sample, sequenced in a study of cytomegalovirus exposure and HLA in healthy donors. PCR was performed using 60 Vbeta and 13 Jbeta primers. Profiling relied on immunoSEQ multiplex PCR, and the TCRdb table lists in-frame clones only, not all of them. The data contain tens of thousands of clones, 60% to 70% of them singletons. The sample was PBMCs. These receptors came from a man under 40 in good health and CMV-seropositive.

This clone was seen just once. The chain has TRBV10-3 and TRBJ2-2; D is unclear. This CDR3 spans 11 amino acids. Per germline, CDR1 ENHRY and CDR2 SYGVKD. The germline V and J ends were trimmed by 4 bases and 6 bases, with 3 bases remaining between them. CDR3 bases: TGTGCCATCAGTGCTTCCGGGGAGCTGTTTTTT. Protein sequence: CAISASGELFF.

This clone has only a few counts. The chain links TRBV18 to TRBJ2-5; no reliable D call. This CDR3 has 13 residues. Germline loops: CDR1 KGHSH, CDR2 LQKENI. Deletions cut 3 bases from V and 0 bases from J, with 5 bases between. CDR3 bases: TGTGCCAGCTCACCCCCGTACCAAGAGACCCAGTACTTC. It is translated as CASSPPYQETQYF.

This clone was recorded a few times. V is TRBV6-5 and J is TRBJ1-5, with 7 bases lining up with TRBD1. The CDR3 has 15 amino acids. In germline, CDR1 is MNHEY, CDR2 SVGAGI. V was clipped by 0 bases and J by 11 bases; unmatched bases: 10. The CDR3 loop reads CASSYSPLETGSQHF. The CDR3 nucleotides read TGTGCCAGCAGTTACTCCCCGCTAGAGACAGGGTCCCAGCATTTT.

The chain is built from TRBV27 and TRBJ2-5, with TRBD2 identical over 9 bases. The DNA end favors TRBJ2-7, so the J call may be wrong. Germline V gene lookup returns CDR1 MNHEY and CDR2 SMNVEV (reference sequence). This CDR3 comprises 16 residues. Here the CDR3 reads CASSLSLAGVAYEQYF. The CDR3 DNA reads TGTGCCAGCAGTTTATCGTTAGCGGGAGTAGCCTACGAGCAGTACTTC.

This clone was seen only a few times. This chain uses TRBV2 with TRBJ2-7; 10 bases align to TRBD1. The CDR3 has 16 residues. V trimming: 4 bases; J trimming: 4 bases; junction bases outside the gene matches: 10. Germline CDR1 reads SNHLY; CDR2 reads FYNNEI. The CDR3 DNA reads TGTGCCAGCAGTGCCGACAGGGGGCGACACGGTTACGAGCAGTACTTC. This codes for CASSADRGRHGYEQYF.

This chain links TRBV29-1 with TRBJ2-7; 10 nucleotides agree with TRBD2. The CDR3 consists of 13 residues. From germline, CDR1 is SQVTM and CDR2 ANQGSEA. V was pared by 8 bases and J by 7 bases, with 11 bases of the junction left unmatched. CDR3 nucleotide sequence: TGCAGCATACAGGTTTTAGCGGGAGGTGAGCAGTACTTC. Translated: CSIQVLAGGEQYF.

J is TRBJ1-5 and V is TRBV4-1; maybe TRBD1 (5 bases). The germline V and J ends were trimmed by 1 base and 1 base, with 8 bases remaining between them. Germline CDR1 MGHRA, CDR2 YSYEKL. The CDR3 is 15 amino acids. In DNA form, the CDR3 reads TGCGCCAGCAGCCAAGTAGGACAAAGCAATCAGCCCCAGCATTTT. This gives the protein CASSQVGQSNQPQHF.

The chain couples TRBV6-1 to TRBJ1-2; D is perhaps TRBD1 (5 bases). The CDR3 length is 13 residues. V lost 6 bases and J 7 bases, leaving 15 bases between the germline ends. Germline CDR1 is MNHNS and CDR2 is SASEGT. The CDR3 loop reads CASSPARVAGYTF. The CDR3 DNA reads TGTGCCAGCAGCCCCGCCAGGGTGGCTGGCTACACCTTC.

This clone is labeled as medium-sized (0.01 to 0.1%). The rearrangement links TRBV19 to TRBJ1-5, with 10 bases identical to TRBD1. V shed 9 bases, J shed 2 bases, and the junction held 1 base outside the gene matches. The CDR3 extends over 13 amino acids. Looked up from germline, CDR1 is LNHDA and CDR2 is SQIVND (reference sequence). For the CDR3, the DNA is TGTGCCAGCGGACAGGGGGGCAATCAGCCCCAGCATTTT. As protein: CASGQGGNQPQHF.

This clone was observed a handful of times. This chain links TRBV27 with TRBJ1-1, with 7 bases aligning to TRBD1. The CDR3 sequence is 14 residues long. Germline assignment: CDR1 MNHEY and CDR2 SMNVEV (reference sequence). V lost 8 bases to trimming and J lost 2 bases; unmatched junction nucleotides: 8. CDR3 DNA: TGTGCCAGCCTTCAGGGGGGTATCAACACTGAAGCTTTCTTT. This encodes CASLQGGINTEAFF.

The CDR3 bases are TGTGCCAGCAGACCCGGACAGGCCTACGAGCAGTACTTC. The encoded protein is CASRPGQAYEQYF. This chain connects TRBV7-6 to TRBJ2-7, with 7 bases lining up with TRBD1. Per the germline V gene, CDR1 is SGHVS and CDR2 is FNYEAQ. The V and J ends lost 6 bases and 2 bases, in that order; junction bases with no gene match: 4. CDR3 length equals 13 residues.

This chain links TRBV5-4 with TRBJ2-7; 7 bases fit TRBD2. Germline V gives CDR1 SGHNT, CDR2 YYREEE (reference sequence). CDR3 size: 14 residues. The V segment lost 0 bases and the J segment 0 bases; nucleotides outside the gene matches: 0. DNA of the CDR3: TGTGCCAGCAGCTTGGGGACTAGCTCCTACGAGCAGTACTTC. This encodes CASSLGTSSYEQYF.

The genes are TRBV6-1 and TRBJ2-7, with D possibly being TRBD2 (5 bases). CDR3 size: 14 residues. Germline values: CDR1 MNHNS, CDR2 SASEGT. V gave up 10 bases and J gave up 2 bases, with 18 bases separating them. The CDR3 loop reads CAMVEGRPPYEQYF. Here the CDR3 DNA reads TGTGCCATGGTTGAGGGCAGGCCCCCCTACGAGCAGTACTTC.

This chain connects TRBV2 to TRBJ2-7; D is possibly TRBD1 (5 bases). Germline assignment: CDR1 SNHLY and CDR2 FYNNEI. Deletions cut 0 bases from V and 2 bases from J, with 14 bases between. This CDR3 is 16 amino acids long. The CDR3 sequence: CASSEARWGLAYEQYF. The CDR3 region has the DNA TGTGCCAGCAGTGAAGCTCGGTGGGGCTTGGCCTACGAGCAGTACTTC.

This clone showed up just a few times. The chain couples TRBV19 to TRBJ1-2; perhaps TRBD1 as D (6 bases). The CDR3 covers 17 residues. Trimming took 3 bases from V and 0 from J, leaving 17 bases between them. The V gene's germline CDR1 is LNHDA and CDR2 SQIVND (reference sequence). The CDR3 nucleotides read TGTGCCAGTAGTATCCAGGGGCCGGGCGGAGCTAACTATGGCTACACCTTC. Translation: CASSIQGPGGANYGYTF.

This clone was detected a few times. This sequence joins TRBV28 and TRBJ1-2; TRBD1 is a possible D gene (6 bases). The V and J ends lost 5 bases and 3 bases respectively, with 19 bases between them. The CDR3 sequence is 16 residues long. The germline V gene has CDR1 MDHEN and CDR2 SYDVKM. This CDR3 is CASSPTTGQPDYGYTF. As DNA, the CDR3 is TGTGCCAGCAGTCCAACGACGGGACAACCTGACTATGGCTACACCTTC.

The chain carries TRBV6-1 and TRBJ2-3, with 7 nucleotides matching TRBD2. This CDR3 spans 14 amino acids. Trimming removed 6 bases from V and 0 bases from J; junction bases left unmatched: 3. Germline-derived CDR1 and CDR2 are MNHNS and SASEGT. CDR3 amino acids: CASRSGTSTDTQYF. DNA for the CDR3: TGTGCCAGCAGGAGCGGGACTAGCACAGATACGCAGTATTTT.

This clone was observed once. CDR3 in DNA: TGTGCCAGCAGCCTTCGGGAAGGGCGCACTCTAAGCACAGATACGCAGTATTTT. It encodes CASSLREGRTLSTDTQYF. The rearrangement links TRBV11-2 to TRBJ2-3, with D possibly matching TRBD2 (5 bases). From germline, CDR1 is SGHAT and CDR2 FQNNGV. The V end was cut by 5 bases, the J end by 0 bases, with 21 bases between. The CDR3 is 18 amino acids.

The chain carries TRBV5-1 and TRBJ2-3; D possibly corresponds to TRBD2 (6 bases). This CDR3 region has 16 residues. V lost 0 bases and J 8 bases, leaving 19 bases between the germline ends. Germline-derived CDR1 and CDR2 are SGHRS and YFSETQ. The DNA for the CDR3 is TGCGCCAGCAGCTTGGGAGGTAGCGCGGCGGGAAGTACGCAGTATTTT. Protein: CASSLGGSAAGSTQYF.

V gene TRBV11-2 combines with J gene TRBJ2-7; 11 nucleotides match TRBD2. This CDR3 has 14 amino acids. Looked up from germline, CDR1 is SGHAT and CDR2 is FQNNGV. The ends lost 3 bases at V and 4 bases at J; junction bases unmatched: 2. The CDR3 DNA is TGTGCCAGCAGCTTCGGGACTAGCGGTTACGAGCAGTACTTC. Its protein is CASSFGTSGYEQYF.

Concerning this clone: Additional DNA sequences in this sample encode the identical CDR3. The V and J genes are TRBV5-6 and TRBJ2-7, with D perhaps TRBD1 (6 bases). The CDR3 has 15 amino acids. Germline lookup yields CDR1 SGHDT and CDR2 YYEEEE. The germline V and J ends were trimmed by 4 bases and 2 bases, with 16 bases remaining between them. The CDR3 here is CASSRDFRGAYEQYF. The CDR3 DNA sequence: TGTGCCAGCAGCCGCGATTTCAGGGGCGCCTACGAGCAGTACTTC.